The clone carrying this T cell receptor (beta chain) was observed a few times. No antigen is known for it. The source of the sample is a study of T cells in Graves' hyperthyroidism and ophthalmopathy. Regarding the study as a whole: Most clonotypes that expanded in the thyroid above 0.001 also showed up in blood.

Patients were excluded for uncontrolled infection, other autoimmune disease, pregnancy or lactation. Using less than 12 ml of fresh peripheral blood, PBMCs were prepared. The length of the CDR3 is 16 residues. Germline V gene data show CDR1 as MNHEY and CDR2 as SVGEGT. The germline V and J ends were trimmed by 7 bases and 2 bases, with 19 bases remaining between them. Regions amplified from RNA transcripts were the TCR beta CDR3 regions. An initial round of RT-PCR targeting the TCR CDR3 relied on the HTBI primer set. TCRdb itself ran the multiplex PCR reads through MiXCR, one entry per CDR3 protein. This sample has more than 500,000 distinct CDR3 sequences; less than 15% occur once, and the top ten carry approximately 15%.

What was sequenced was blood. V gene TRBV6-2 or TRBV6-3 combines with J gene TRBJ2-3; either TRBD1 or TRBD2 may fit D (5 bases each). This receptor was obtained from a woman in her thirties or forties with Graves' hyperthyroidism. The CDR3: CASNLRDPRHTDTQYF. CDR3 DNA: TGTGCCAGCAACCTCCGGGACCCAAGACACACAGATACGCAGTATTTT.